This entry lists 28 T cell receptor beta chains sequenced from one sample in a study of T cell responses to AZD1222 COVID-19 vaccine. Libraries were prepared by immunoSEQ multiplex PCR; TCRdb keeps only in-frame clonotypes and omits some of them. The sample consists of about 140,000 clones, roughly 90% of them appearing once. This sample comprised peripheral blood, obtained 28 days after the second AZD1222 dose. The receptors here all came from an adult who received the AZD1222 COVID-19 vaccine.

The chain has TRBV18 and TRBJ1-5; 7 nucleotides match TRBD1. Germline-derived CDR1 and CDR2 are KGHSH and LQKENI. J lost 0 bases, V lost 3 bases, and 2 bases had no gene match. CDR3 length: 15 amino acids. CDR3 sequence: CASSPGQPSNQPQHF. DNA of the CDR3: TGTGCCAGCTCACCGGGACAGCCTAGCAATCAGCCCCAGCATTTT.

The chain is built from TRBV7-2 and TRBJ1-6; TRBD1 matches 7 bases. The germline V gene encodes CDR1 SGHTA and CDR2 FQGNSA. The CDR3 runs to 15 residues. The trim removed 5 bases at V and 6 bases at J, leaving 7 bases unmatched. The CDR3 loop is CASSLQGVGNSPLHF. In DNA form, the CDR3 reads TGTGCCAGCAGCCTTCAGGGGGTAGGTAATTCACCCCTCCACTTT.

The chain joins TRBV19 to TRBJ1-5; D is perhaps TRBD1 (5 bases). V was shortened by 0 bases and J by 1 base, with 7 bases between the two germline ends. The CDR3 length is 15 residues. CDR1 is LNHDA, CDR2 SQIVND, per germline (reference sequence). CDR3 protein: CASSIDRDSNQPQHF. The CDR3, as DNA: TGTGCCAGTAGTATAGATCGGGACAGCAATCAGCCCCAGCATTTT.

The sample holds one count of this clone. The rearrangement uses TRBV5-1 and TRBJ1-2; TRBD1 matches 7 bases. The trim removed 4 bases at V and 1 base at J, leaving 10 bases unmatched. Germline V lookup: CDR1 SGHRS, CDR2 YFSETQ. The CDR3 loop spans 16 amino acids. This CDR3 reads CASSVARGALNYGYTF. The CDR3 region has the DNA TGCGCCAGCAGCGTGGCCAGGGGGGCGCTTAACTATGGCTACACCTTC. Supplemented by reference TRBV5-1 and TRBJ1-2, the full variable domain reads KAGVTQTPRYLIKTRGQQVTLSCSPISGHRSVSWYQQTPGQGLQFLFEYFSETQRNKGNFPGRFSGRQFSNSRSEMNVSTLELGDSALYLCASSVARGALNYGYTFGSGTRLTVV.

This clone was detected only once. The CDR3 here is CASDHSGRPYNEQFF. The CDR3 region has the DNA TGTGCTAGTGATCATAGCGGGAGGCCGTACAATGAGCAGTTCTTC. This rearrangement joins TRBV12-5 to TRBJ2-1, with TRBD2 matching 10 bases. Germline V gene sequence: CDR1 LGHNT, CDR2 FRNRAP. The CDR3 contains 15 residues. J lost 4 bases, V lost 7 bases, and 7 bases had no gene match.

The chain recombines TRBV19 with TRBJ1-1, with D unclear. Germline loops: CDR1 LNHDA, CDR2 SQIVND (reference sequence). CDR3 length: 14 amino acids. Trimming left V 6 bases short and J 4 bases short, with 15 bases between. The CDR3 loop is CASSPATISTEAFF. The CDR3 DNA follows: TGTGCCAGTAGCCCCGCTACAATAAGCACTGAAGCTTTCTTT.

In its sample, this clone was seen once. This chain uses TRBV18 with TRBJ1-5; TRBD1 might be the D (6 bases). Germline V gives CDR1 KGHSH, CDR2 LQKENI. CDR3 length: 15 amino acids. V was shortened by 3 bases and J by 0 bases, with 9 bases between the two germline ends. CDR3 loop: CASSPGQSSNQPQHF. CDR3 sequence (DNA): TGTGCCAGCTCACCCGGACAGAGTAGCAATCAGCCCCAGCATTTT.

V and J are TRBV4-2 and TRBJ2-1, with 15 bases lining up with TRBD2. The V and J ends lost 3 bases and 4 bases, in that order; junction bases with no gene match: 1. CDR1 is LGHNA, CDR2 YNFKEQ, per germline. There are 16 residues in the CDR3. The CDR3 loop is CASSQGLAGGYNEQFF. In DNA, the CDR3 is TGTGCCAGCAGCCAGGGACTAGCGGGAGGATACAATGAGCAGTTCTTC.

A single count supports this clone. The chain joins TRBV27 to TRBJ1-2, with TRBD1 identical over 7 bases. Unmatched junction bases numbered 4, after V lost 6 bases and J lost 0 bases. CDR3 length: 14 amino acids. Germline V lookup: CDR1 MNHEY, CDR2 SMNVEV (reference sequence). In nucleotides, the CDR3 is TGTGCCAGCAGAAGACAGGGCGCTAACTATGGCTACACCTTC. It yields the protein CASRRQGANYGYTF.

The chain couples TRBV6-5 to TRBJ1-5; no definite D call. The germline gives CDR1 MNHEY, CDR2 SVGAGI. Trimming removed 6 bases from V and 6 bases from J, with 12 bases in between. The CDR3 contains 13 residues. CDR3 sequence reads: CASSPGSRQPQHF. CDR3 nucleotides: TGTGCCAGCAGCCCGGGTAGTCGTCAGCCCCAGCATTTT.

CDR3 bases: TGTGCCAGCAGCCTGGGACAGGGAAACACCATATATTTT. Its translation is CASSLGQGNTIYF. J is TRBJ1-3 and V is TRBV5-6; TRBD1 agrees at 7 bases. The ends lost 4 bases at V and 4 bases at J; junction bases unmatched: 2. The CDR3 consists of 13 residues. CDR1 SGHDT and CDR2 YYEEEE come from the germline V gene.

The chain recombines TRBV19 with TRBJ1-5, with D uncertain. The V end lost 4 bases, the J end lost 5 bases, and 6 bases lay between the germline ends. This CDR3 contains 12 residues. Germline lookup yields CDR1 LNHDA and CDR2 SQIVND (reference sequence). CDR3 loop: CASSRADQPQHF. The CDR3 DNA sequence: TGTGCCAGTAGTAGGGCGGATCAGCCCCAGCATTTT. The variable domain in full, with the rest retrieved from reference TRBV19 and TRBJ1-5, is DGGITQSPKYLFRKEGQNVTLSCEQNLNHDAMYWYRQDPGQGLRLIYYSQIVNDFQKGDIAEGYSVSREKKESFPLTVTSAQKNPTAFYLCASSRADQPQHFGDGTRLSIL.

A single count supports this clone. CDR3 amino acids: CASSSGAGNTIYF. The CDR3 region has the DNA TGTGCCAGCAGCTCGGGTGCTGGAAACACCATATATTTT. The V call is TRBV7-7, the J call TRBJ1-3; D unresolved. The V gene lost 4 bases and the J gene lost 2 bases, with 6 bases spanning the gap. CDR1 and CDR2 from the germline V gene are SSHAT and FNYEAQ (reference sequence). CDR3 size: 13 residues.

The genes are TRBV19 and TRBJ1-5; TRBD1 agrees at 7 bases. Unmatched junction bases numbered 9, after V lost 8 bases and J lost 2 bases. The CDR3 is made up of 15 amino acids. Germline-derived CDR1 and CDR2 are LNHDA and SQIVND (reference sequence). CDR3 bases: TGTGCCAGTGTCAGGTCGGGACAGCGCAATCAGCCCCAGCATTTT. This sequence encodes CASVRSGQRNQPQHF.

The chain uses TRBV20-1 and TRBJ2-7; 8 bases are a match to TRBD1. Germline CDR1 is DFQATT and CDR2 is SNEGSKA (reference sequence). J lost 4 bases, V lost 3 bases, and 17 bases had no gene match. The CDR3 has 17 residues. CDR3 region: CSASGQGQAAHKYEQYF. The CDR3 DNA sequence: TGCAGTGCTAGTGGACAGGGTCAGGCAGCCCACAAATACGAGCAGTACTTC.

The chain is built from TRBV15 and TRBJ2-1, with 10 bases lining up with TRBD1. The V gene's germline CDR1 is LNHNV and CDR2 YYDKDF (reference sequence). The V and J ends lost 4 bases and 3 bases, in that order; junction bases with no gene match: 6. The CDR3 sequence is 16 residues long. The CDR3 DNA reads TGTGCCACCAGCACAGACAGGGGGCGTAGCTACAATGAGCAGTTCTTC. This codes for CATSTDRGRSYNEQFF.

The genes are TRBV27 and TRBJ1-2; D may be TRBD1 (5 bases). Trimming took 0 bases from V and 4 from J, leaving 18 bases between them. Germline V CDR1 and CDR2: MNHEY, SMNVEV (reference sequence). The CDR3 is made up of 17 amino acids. The CDR3 here is CASSLSPPRQLFYGYTF. The DNA of the CDR3 is TGTGCCAGCAGTTTATCCCCTCCGAGACAGCTGTTCTATGGCTACACCTTC.

The chain joins TRBV5-4 to TRBJ2-1; D remains ambiguous. Germline V gene data show CDR1 as SGHNT and CDR2 as YYREEE (reference sequence). This CDR3 has 13 amino acids. With 4 bases removed from V and 4 bases from J, the gap between germline ends came to 9 bases. The CDR3 nucleotides are TGTGCCAGCAGCCCGCCCCGTTACAATGAGCAGTTCTTC. It is translated as CASSPPRYNEQFF.

The chain combines TRBV7-9 with TRBJ2-7; unclear D gene. This CDR3 comprises 15 residues. Germline CDR1 SEHNR, CDR2 FQNEAQ (reference sequence). The V gene lost 1 base and the J gene lost 0 bases, with 10 bases spanning the gap. The CDR3 region is CASSLGQSSSYEQYF. Written as DNA, the CDR3 is TGTGCCAGCAGCTTAGGGCAGAGCAGCTCCTACGAGCAGTACTTC. The full variable domain, completed using reference TRBV7-9 and TRBJ2-7, is DTGVSQNPRHKITKRGQNVTFRCDPISEHNRLYWYRQTLGQGPEFLTYFQNEAQLEKSRLLSDRFSAERPKGSFSTLEIQRTEQGDSAMYLCASSLGQSSSYEQYFGPGTRLTVT.

The chain links TRBV27 to TRBJ1-5, with 7 bases that match TRBD1. This CDR3 is 13 amino acids long. Trimming took 5 bases from V and 4 from J; bases not matched to a gene: 2. Looked up from germline, CDR1 is MNHEY and CDR2 is SMNVEV (reference sequence). The CDR3 bases are TGTGCCAGCAGTGAGACAGGGAATCAGCCCCAGCATTTT. This encodes CASSETGNQPQHF.

The V call is TRBV5-1, the J call TRBJ2-1; D is perhaps TRBD2 (6 bases). Per germline, CDR1 SGHRS and CDR2 YFSETQ. The CDR3 length is 15 residues. V lost 5 bases to trimming and J lost 0 bases, with 12 bases between them. The CDR3 reads CASRGGINSYNEQFF. The CDR3 nucleotides are TGCGCCAGCAGGGGAGGAATAAACTCCTACAATGAGCAGTTCTTC.

The rearrangement joins TRBV6-1 to TRBJ1-2; tentatively, D is TRBD1 (5 bases). From germline, CDR1 is MNHNS and CDR2 SASEGT. Trimming cost V 2 bases and J 4 bases, with 11 bases left between them. CDR3 size: 14 residues. This CDR3 reads CASSESRGPYGYTF. As DNA, the CDR3 is TGTGCCAGCAGTGAAAGCCGGGGCCCCTATGGCTACACCTTC.

With regard to this clone: Different DNA sequences within this sample yield the same CDR3. The V and J genes are TRBV2 and TRBJ2-5; the D is unclear. CDR1 and CDR2 from the germline V gene are SNHLY and FYNNEI. This CDR3 region has 11 residues. With 2 bases removed from V and 5 bases from J, the gap between germline ends came to 3 bases. DNA for the CDR3: TGTGCCAGCAGTGAAAGGGAGACCCAGTACTTC. It specifies CASSERETQYF.

The chain uses TRBV9 and TRBJ2-2, with a tentative D call TRBD2 (6 bases). Trimming stripped 3 bases from V and 0 bases from J, with 12 bases between. From germline, CDR1 is SGDLS and CDR2 YYNGEE. This CDR3 comprises 16 residues. The CDR3 spells CASSARPGANTGELFF. DNA for the CDR3: TGTGCCAGCAGCGCCAGACCGGGGGCGAACACCGGGGAGCTGTTTTTT.

This chain connects TRBV29-1 to TRBJ2-7, with TRBD1 identical over 9 bases. Germline trimming cut 7 bases from V and 3 bases from J; bases unmatched to any gene: 4. Germline V gene lookup returns CDR1 SQVTM and CDR2 ANQGSEA. The CDR3 has 12 residues. CDR3 protein: CSGTGDGYEQYF. The CDR3 nucleotides read TGCAGCGGGACAGGGGATGGCTACGAGCAGTACTTC.

The chain links TRBV5-1 to TRBJ1-4, with unresolved D. The ends were cut back, 1 base at V and 3 bases at J, with 10 bases in the middle. CDR1 and CDR2 from the germline V gene are SGHRS and YFSETQ. This CDR3 is built from 15 residues. The CDR3 is CASSLTSLANEKLFF. In DNA form, the CDR3 reads TGCGCCAGCAGCTTGACCTCTCTAGCTAATGAAAAACTGTTTTTT. Full variable domain (outside the CDR3, taken from reference TRBV5-1 and TRBJ1-4): KAGVTQTPRYLIKTRGQQVTLSCSPISGHRSVSWYQQTPGQGLQFLFEYFSETQRNKGNFPGRFSGRQFSNSRSEMNVSTLELGDSALYLCASSLTSLANEKLFFGSGTQLSVL.

This clone appeared once. The V and J genes are TRBV7-2 and TRBJ1-2, with TRBD1 matching 8 bases. The CDR3 is 14 residues long. The V gene end was trimmed by 3 bases and the J gene end by 7 bases; junction bases not matched to a gene: 7. Germline values: CDR1 SGHTA, CDR2 FQGNSA. The CDR3 loop is CASSLGRGRGGYTF. The CDR3 nucleotides are TGTGCCAGCAGCTTGGGCAGGGGGCGGGGTGGCTACACCTTC.

The chain's CDR3 is CASSWGVNTEAFF. CDR3 nucleotides: TGTGCCAGTAGTTGGGGGGTAAACACTGAAGCTTTCTTT. This chain uses TRBV19 with TRBJ1-1; tentatively, D is TRBD1 (5 bases). The CDR3 has 13 amino acids. The germline CDR1 and CDR2 sequences are LNHDA and SQIVND (reference sequence). Trimming stripped 5 bases from V and 2 bases from J, with 9 bases between.